This T cell receptor beta chain was documented in a study of early T cells in non-severe SARS-CoV-2 infection. Across the whole study: Bulk RNA isolated from unsorted whole blood underwent sequencing; chains were not paired.

The TCR library protocol attached unique molecular identifiers to the individual cDNA molecules. One entry per CDR3 protein, called by TCRdb with MiXCR from the 5' RACE reads. This repertoire shows 98,000 or so distinct CDR3 sequences, 9% to 14% found once; its top ten account for less than 3.5%. V gave up 5 bases and J gave up 7 bases; unmatched junction bases: 7. This CDR3 region has 16 residues. Germline V gene sequence: CDR1 PRHDT, CDR2 FYEKMQ (reference sequence). This clonotype was counted at least ten times. The J gene is TRBJ2-2, the V gene TRBV13; 13 bases line up with TRBD2. The sample taken for sequencing was whole blood. The clonotype was recovered from an adult who was a healthcare worker with PCR-confirmed SARS-CoV-2 infection or an uninfected control (not recorded which). For the CDR3, the DNA is TGTGCCAGCAGCCAACGGACTAGCGGGAGTTTCGGGGAGCTGTTTTTT. Translation gives CASSQRTSGSFGELFF.